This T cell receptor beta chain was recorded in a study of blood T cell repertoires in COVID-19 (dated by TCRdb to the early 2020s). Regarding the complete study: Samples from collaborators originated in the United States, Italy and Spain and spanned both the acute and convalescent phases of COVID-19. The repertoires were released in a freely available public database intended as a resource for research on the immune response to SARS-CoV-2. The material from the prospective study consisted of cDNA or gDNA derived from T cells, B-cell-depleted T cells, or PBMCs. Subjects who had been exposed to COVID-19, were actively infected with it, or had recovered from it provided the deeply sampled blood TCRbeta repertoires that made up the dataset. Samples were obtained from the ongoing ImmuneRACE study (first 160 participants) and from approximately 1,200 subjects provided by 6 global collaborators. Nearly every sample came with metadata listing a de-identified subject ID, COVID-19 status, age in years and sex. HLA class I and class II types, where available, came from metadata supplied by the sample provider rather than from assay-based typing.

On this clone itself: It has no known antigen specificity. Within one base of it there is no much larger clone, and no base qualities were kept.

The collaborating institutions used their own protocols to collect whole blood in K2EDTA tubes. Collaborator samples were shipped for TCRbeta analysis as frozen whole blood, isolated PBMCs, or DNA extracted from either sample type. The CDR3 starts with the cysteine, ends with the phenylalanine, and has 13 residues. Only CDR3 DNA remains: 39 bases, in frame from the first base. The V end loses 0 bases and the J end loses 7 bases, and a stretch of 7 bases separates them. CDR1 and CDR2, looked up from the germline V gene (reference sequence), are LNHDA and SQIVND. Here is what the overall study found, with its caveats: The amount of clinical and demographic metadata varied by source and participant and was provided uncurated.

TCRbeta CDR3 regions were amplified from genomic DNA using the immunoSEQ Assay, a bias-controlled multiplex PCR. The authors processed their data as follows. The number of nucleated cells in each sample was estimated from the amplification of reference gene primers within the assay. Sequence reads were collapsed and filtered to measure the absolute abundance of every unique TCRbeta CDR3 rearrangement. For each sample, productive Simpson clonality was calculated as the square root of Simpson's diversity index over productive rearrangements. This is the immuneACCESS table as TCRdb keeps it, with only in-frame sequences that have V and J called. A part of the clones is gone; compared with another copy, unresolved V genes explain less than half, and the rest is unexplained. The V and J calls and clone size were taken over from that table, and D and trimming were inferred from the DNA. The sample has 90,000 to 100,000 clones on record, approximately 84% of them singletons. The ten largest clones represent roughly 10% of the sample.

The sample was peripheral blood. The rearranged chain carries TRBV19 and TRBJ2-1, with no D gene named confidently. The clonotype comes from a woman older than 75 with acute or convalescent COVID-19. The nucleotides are TGTGCCAGTAGTATAGACCCGACAAATGAGCAGTTCTTC. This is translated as CASSIDPTNEQFF.